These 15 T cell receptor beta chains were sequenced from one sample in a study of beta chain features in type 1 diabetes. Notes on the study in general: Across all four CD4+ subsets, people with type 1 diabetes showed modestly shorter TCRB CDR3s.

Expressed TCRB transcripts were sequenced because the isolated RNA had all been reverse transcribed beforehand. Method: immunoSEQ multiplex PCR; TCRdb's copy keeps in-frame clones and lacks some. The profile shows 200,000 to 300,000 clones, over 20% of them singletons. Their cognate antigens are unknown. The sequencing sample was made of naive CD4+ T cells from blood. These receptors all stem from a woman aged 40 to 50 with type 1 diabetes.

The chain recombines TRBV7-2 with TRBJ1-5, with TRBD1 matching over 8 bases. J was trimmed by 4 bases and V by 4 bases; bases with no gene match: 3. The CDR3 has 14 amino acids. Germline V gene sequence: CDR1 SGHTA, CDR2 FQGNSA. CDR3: CASSWTGSNQPQHF. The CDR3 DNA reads TGTGCCAGCAGCTGGACAGGGTCAAATCAGCCCCAGCATTTT.

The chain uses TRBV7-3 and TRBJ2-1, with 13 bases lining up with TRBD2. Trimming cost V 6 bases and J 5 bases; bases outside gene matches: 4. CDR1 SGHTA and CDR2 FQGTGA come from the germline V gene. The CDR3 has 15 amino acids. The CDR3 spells CASRPGTSGNNEQFF. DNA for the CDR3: TGTGCCAGCAGACCCGGGACTAGCGGGAACAATGAGCAGTTCTTC.

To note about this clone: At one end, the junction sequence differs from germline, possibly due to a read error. The CDR3 is CASSPVLAGGKETQYF. In DNA, the CDR3 is TGTGCTAGCAGCCCCGTACTAGCGGGGGGGAAGGAGACCCAGTACTTC. The chain is built from TRBV7-7 and TRBJ2-5; 13 bases are shared with TRBD2. The length of the CDR3 is 16 residues. From germline, CDR1 is SSHAT and CDR2 FNYEAQ (reference sequence).

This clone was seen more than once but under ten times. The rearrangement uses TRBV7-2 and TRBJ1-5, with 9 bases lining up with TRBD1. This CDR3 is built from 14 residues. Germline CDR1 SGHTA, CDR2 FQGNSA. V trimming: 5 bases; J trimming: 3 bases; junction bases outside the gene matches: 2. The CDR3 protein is CASSRDRDNQPQHF. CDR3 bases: TGTGCCAGCAGCCGGGACAGGGACAATCAGCCCCAGCATTTT. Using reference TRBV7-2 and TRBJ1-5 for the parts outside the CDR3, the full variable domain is GAGVSQSPSNKVTEKGKDVELRCDPISGHTALYWYRQSLGQGLEFLIYFQGNSAPDKSGLPSDRFSAERTGGSVSTLTIQRTQQEDSAVYLCASSRDRDNQPQHFGDGTRLSIL.

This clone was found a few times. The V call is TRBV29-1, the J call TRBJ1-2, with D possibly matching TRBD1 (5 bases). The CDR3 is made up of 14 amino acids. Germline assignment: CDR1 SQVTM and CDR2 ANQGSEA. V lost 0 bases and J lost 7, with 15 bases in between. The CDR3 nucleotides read TGCAGCGTTGAAGAATCAACAGGTCGGCTTGGCTACACCTTC. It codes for CSVEESTGRLGYTF.

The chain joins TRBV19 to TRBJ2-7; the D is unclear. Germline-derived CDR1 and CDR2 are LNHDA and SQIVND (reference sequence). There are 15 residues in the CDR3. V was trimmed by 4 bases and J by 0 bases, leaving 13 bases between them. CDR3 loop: CASSNTYRTSYEQYF. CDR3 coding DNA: TGTGCCAGTAGTAACACGTACCGAACCTCCTACGAGCAGTACTTC.

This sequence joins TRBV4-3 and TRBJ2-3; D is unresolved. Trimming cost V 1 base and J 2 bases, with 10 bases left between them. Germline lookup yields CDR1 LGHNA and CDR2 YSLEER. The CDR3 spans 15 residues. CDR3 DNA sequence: TGCGCCAGCAGCCAAGGTGCTCTAACCACAGATACGCAGTATTTT. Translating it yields CASSQGALTTDTQYF.

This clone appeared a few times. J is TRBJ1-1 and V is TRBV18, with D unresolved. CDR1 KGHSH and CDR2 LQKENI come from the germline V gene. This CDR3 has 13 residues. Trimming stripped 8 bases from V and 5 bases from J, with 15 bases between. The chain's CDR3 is CASVLSGRTEAFF. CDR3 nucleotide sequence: TGTGCCAGCGTCCTCTCGGGGAGGACTGAAGCTTTCTTT.

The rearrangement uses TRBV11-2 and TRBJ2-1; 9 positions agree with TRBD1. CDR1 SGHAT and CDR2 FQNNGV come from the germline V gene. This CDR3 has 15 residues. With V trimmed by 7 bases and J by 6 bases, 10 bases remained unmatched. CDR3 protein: CASTPGQGGVNEQFF. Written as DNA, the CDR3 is TGTGCCAGCACTCCGGGACAGGGTGGGGTCAATGAGCAGTTCTTC.

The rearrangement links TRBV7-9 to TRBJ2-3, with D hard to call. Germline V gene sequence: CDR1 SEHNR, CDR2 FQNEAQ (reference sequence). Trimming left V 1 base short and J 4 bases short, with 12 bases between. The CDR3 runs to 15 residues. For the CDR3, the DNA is TGTGCCAGCAGCTTAGATCGCGTTAGCCCAGATACGCAGTATTTT. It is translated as CASSLDRVSPDTQYF.

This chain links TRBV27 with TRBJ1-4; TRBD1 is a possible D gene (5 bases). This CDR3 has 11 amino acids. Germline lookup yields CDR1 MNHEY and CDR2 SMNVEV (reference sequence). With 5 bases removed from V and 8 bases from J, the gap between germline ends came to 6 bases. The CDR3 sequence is CASSPGEKLFF. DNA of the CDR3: TGTGCCAGCAGTCCAGGGGAAAAACTGTTTTTT.

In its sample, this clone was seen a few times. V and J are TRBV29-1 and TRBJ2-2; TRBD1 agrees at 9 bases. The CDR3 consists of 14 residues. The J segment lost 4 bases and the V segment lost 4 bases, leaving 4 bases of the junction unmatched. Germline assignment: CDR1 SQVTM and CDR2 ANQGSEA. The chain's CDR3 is CSVGTGVGTGELFF. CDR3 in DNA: TGCAGCGTTGGGACAGGGGTTGGCACCGGGGAGCTGTTTTTT.

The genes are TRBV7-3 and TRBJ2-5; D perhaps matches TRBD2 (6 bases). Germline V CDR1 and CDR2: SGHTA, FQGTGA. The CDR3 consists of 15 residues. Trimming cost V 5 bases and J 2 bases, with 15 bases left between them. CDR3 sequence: CASSPAGREQETQYF. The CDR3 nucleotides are TGTGCCAGCAGCCCCGCGGGGCGGGAACAAGAGACCCAGTACTTC.

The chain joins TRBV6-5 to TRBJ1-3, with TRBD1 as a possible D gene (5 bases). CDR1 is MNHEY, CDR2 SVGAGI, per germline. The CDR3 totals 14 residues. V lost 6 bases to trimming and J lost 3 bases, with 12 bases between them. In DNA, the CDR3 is TGTGCCAGCAGGCCTCCAGGGCATGGAAACACCATATATTTT. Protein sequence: CASRPPGHGNTIYF.

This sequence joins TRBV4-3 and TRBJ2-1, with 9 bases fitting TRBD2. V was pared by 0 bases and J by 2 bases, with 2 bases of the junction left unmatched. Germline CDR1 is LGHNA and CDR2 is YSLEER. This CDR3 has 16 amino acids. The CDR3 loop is CASSQETSGPYNEQFF. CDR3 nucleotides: TGCGCCAGCAGCCAAGAGACTAGCGGTCCCTACAATGAGCAGTTCTTC.